This T cell receptor (beta chain) was documented in a study of control samples from healthy donors and cancer patients. This table comes from immunoSEQ multiplex PCR, and its TCRdb copy is limited to in-frame clones, with some not included. This table has tens of thousands of clones, over 85% appearing once. This clone was seen only once. With 3 bases clipped from V and 5 bases from J, the junction kept 4 bases outside the gene matches. Germline assignment: CDR1 DFQATT and CDR2 SNEGSKA (reference sequence). The CDR3 has 15 amino acids. The clonotype was recovered from a man between 25 and 39 years old with colorectal cancer. V and J are TRBV20-1 and TRBJ2-3; 14 bases are shared with TRBD2. Specimen: PBMCs. The CDR3 is CSASSGLAGGDTQYF. CDR3 in DNA: TGCAGTGCTAGTTCAGGACTAGCGGGGGGAGATACGCAGTATTTT.